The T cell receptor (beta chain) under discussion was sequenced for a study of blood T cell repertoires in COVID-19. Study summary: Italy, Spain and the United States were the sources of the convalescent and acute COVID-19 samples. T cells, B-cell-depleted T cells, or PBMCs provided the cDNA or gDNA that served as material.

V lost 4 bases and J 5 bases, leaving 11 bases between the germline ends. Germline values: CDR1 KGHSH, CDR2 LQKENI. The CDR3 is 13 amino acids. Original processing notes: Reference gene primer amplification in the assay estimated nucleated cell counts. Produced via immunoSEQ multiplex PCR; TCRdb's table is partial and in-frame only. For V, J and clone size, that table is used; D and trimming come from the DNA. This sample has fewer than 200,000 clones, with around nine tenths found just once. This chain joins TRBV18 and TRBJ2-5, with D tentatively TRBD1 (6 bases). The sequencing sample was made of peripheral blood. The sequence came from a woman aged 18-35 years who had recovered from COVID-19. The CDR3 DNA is TGTGCCAGCTCACTATCAACAGGGGAGACCCAGTACTTC. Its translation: CASSLSTGETQYF. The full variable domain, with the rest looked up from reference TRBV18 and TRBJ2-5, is NAGVMQNPRHLVRRRGQEARLRCSPMKGHSHVYWYRQLPEEGLKFMVYLQKENIIDESGMPKERFSAEFPKEGPSILRIQQVVRGDSAAYFCASSLSTGETQYFGPGTRLLVL.